This entry is about one T cell receptor beta chain. Antigen specificity is unknown. Alongside a J-beta primer mix, a sample-barcoded 5' primer served in a second PCR lasting 7 to 11 cycles. CDR3-containing paired-end reads numbered at least 3 million in each sample. TCRdb re-analysed the 5' RACE reads in MiXCR, keeping a single row per CDR3 protein. The sample includes about 1.4 million distinct CDR3 sequences, 45% to 70% seen only once; the top ten take over 6.5%. The data were taken from a study of blood T cells in healthy people across ages. Findings of the study overall: Samples with more naive T cells showed higher observed beta diversity.

The CDR3 consists of 14 residues. Germline assignment: CDR1 DFQATT and CDR2 SNEGSKA (reference sequence). V dropped 4 bases and J dropped 5; count of bases not matched to a gene: 10. The source material was blood. The chain uses TRBV20-1 and TRBJ1-2; TRBD1 matches 7 bases. The TCR originated in a man between 18 and 29 years old in good health. CDR3 nucleotides: TGCAGTGCTAATTCAGGGACAGCCCTTTATGGCTACACCTTC. Translation: CSANSGTALYGYTF.